This passage covers 13 T cell receptor beta chains from one sample sequenced in a study of blood T cell repertoires in COVID-19. TCRdb's copy holds only in-frame clones and misses some; the assay was immunoSEQ multiplex PCR. Counted here are some 250,000 clones, approximately 80% occurring once; the ten biggest clones make up roughly 27%. Sequences were obtained from peripheral blood. These receptors all come from a man aged 40-55 years with acute or convalescent COVID-19.

The rearrangement links TRBV3-1 (or the pseudogene TRBV3-2) to TRBJ1-4; no firm D call. CDR1 and CDR2 from the germline V gene are LGHDT and YNNKEL (reference sequence). The CDR3 runs 15 residues. Between the trimmed V and J ends, which lost 0 bases and 7 bases, there was a span of 12 bases. CDR3 residues: CASSQEGGSGEKLFF. The CDR3 DNA sequence: TGTGCCAGCAGCCAAGAAGGAGGGTCTGGTGAAAAACTGTTTTTT.

The chain couples TRBV27 to TRBJ1-1; TRBD1 matches at 9 bases. Trimming removed 5 bases from V and 5 bases from J; junction bases left unmatched: 9. Germline CDR1 is MNHEY and CDR2 is SMNVEV (reference sequence). The CDR3 extends over 15 amino acids. The CDR3 bases are TGTGCCAGCAGTATCGCCACAGGGGGCGAGACTGAAGCTTTCTTT. Translating gives CASSIATGGETEAFF.

This chain joins TRBV29-1 and TRBJ1-2; TRBD1 matches 10 bases. CDR1 is SQVTM and CDR2 is ANQGSEA in the germline V gene. This CDR3 spans 15 amino acids. Trimming cost V 2 bases and J 4 bases; bases outside gene matches: 7. DNA for the CDR3: TGCAGCGTTGAAAAGGACAGGGGGGCCTTCTATGGCTACACCTTC. Translated: CSVEKDRGAFYGYTF.

The chain employs TRBV6-5 and TRBJ1-1, with D tentatively TRBD1 (6 bases). CDR3 length: 13 residues. Trimming removed 6 bases from V and 5 bases from J, with 13 bases in between. CDR1 and CDR2 (germline): MNHEY, SVGAGI. CDR3 residues: CASSAQGRTEAFF. The CDR3 region has the DNA TGTGCCAGCAGCGCTCAGGGGAGAACTGAAGCTTTCTTT.

The chain has TRBV29-1 and TRBJ1-2; tentative D call: TRBD1 (6 bases). Germline-derived CDR1 and CDR2 are SQVTM and ANQGSEA. V was shortened by 1 base and J by 8 bases, with 14 bases between the two germline ends. The CDR3 loop spans 13 amino acids. The CDR3 DNA follows: TGCAGCGTTGAAGGGCAGGGGCTCGGGGGCTACACCTTC. This encodes CSVEGQGLGGYTF.

V is TRBV15 and J is TRBJ2-5, with D unclear. Germline loops: CDR1 LNHNV, CDR2 YYDKDF (reference sequence). With 0 bases removed from V and 5 bases from J, the gap between germline ends came to 13 bases. The CDR3 consists of 15 residues. The CDR3 spells CATSRDQSDWETQYF. The CDR3 DNA follows: TGTGCCACCAGCAGAGATCAGAGTGACTGGGAGACCCAGTACTTC. Looking up the rest from reference TRBV15 and TRBJ2-5 gives the full variable domain: DAMVIQNPRYQVTQFGKPVTLSCSQTLNHNVMYWYQQKSSQAPKLLFHYYDKDFNNEADTPDNFQSRRPNTSFCFLDIRSPGLGDTAMYLCATSRDQSDWETQYFGPGTRLLVL.

As to this clone: The sample holds other DNA sequences that translate to the same CDR3. Here the CDR3 DNA reads TGTGCCAGCAGCGACAGTAGCAATCAGCCCCAGCATTTT. Its protein product is CASSDSSNQPQHF. This rearrangement joins TRBV12-3 or TRBV12-4 to TRBJ1-5; D is perhaps TRBD1 (5 bases). This CDR3 region has 13 residues. With 6 bases removed from V and 0 bases from J, the gap between germline ends came to 6 bases.

The V call is TRBV29-1, the J call TRBJ1-1; TRBD1 matches at 8 bases. The CDR3 runs 11 residues. The ends lost 4 bases at V and 10 bases at J; junction bases unmatched: 5. In germline, CDR1 is SQVTM, CDR2 ANQGSEA. CDR3 region: CSVARQGLAFF. The CDR3 nucleotides read TGCAGCGTTGCAAGACAGGGGTTAGCTTTCTTT.

The count of this clone is one. This sequence joins TRBV9 and TRBJ1-1, with no clear D. Trimming took 4 bases from V and 4 from J, leaving 11 bases between them. This CDR3 region has 13 residues. Per the germline V gene, CDR1 is SGDLS and CDR2 is YYNGEE. The CDR3 is CASSFGESTEAFF. The CDR3 nucleotides read TGTGCCAGCAGCTTTGGGGAGAGCACTGAAGCTTTCTTT.

This rearrangement joins TRBV19 to TRBJ1-5, with D maybe TRBD1 (6 bases). Germline loops: CDR1 LNHDA, CDR2 SQIVND (reference sequence). This CDR3 is 14 amino acids long. V shed 4 bases and J shed 0 bases, with 7 bases lying between them. CDR3 nucleotide sequence: TGTGCCAGTAGTAACAGGGCTAGCAATCAGCCCCAGCATTTT. The encoded protein is CASSNRASNQPQHF.

The V and J genes are TRBV10-3 and TRBJ2-3; TRBD1 agrees at 10 bases. The J segment lost 3 bases and the V segment lost 6 bases, leaving 3 bases of the junction unmatched. Germline V CDR1 and CDR2: ENHRY, SYGVKD. The CDR3 is 14 residues long. CDR3 nucleotides: TGTGCCATCAGGCCGGGACAGGGGACAGATACGCAGTATTTT. This encodes CAIRPGQGTDTQYF.

The chain is built from TRBV30 and TRBJ2-2, with 9 nucleotides matching TRBD2. Germline CDR1 reads GTSNPN; CDR2 reads SVGIG (reference sequence). V shed 0 bases, J shed 4 bases, and the junction held 6 bases outside the gene matches. This CDR3 contains 16 residues. CDR3 DNA: TGTGCCTGGAGTGTACCCGGACTAGCGTTCACCGGGGAGCTGTTTTTT. Translated: CAWSVPGLAFTGELFF.

This clone was found a few times. The V call is TRBV6-1, the J call TRBJ2-7; 12 nucleotides match TRBD2. This CDR3 contains 17 residues. Per germline, CDR1 MNHNS and CDR2 SASEGT. V lost 2 bases and J lost 4; bases outside the gene matches: 9. In DNA, the CDR3 is TGTGCCAGCAGTGAAAGGGTGACTAGCGGGAGAGCTTACGAGCAGTACTTC. Translated, it gives CASSERVTSGRAYEQYF.